The 30 T cell receptor beta chains below were found in one sample sequenced in a study of Graves' ophthalmopathy and Graves' hyperthyroidism. Amplification from RNA transcripts yielded the TCR beta CDR3 regions. An initial RT-PCR round employing HTBI primers preceded a second-round multiplex PCR. One entry per CDR3 protein, called by TCRdb with MiXCR from the multiplex PCR reads. Found here are 300,000 or so distinct CDR3 sequences, roughly a sixth of them singletons; the top ten hold about 12%. Sequences were obtained from peripheral blood. All receptors derive from an adult man with Graves' ophthalmopathy.

This clonotype was observed at least ten times. The J gene is TRBJ1-5, the V gene TRBV2, with 7 positions matching TRBD1. CDR3 size: 14 residues. V dropped 4 bases and J dropped 6; count of bases not matched to a gene: 6. CDR1 is SNHLY, CDR2 FYNNEI, per germline. The CDR3 reads CASSGQGRLQPQHF. The CDR3 DNA follows: TGTGCCAGCAGTGGACAGGGCCGCCTTCAGCCCCAGCATTTT.

This clonotype was seen repeatedly, ten times or more. This chain connects TRBV6-4 to TRBJ1-1; D is ambiguous. The CDR3 has 19 residues. CDR1 and CDR2 (germline): MRHNA, SNTAGT. Trimming took off 6 bases at V and 1 base at J, with 27 bases between the two ends. This CDR3 reads CASRTRGGFLMNRNTEAFF. The CDR3 nucleotides read TGTGCCAGCAGGACTCGCGGAGGGTTCCTCATGAACCGGAACACTGAAGCTTTCTTT.

This clonotype was counted at least ten times. This chain uses TRBV18 with TRBJ2-5; D is possibly TRBD1 (6 bases). Germline V gene lookup returns CDR1 KGHSH and CDR2 LQKENI. This CDR3 is built from 14 residues. Trimming removed 3 bases at V and 1 base at J, with 9 bases between. This CDR3 reads CASSPGTSQETQYF. DNA for the CDR3: TGTGCCAGCTCACCCGGGACAAGCCAAGAGACCCAGTACTTC.

As for this clonotype: Being one base from a much bigger clone, this may be a read error. This CDR3 fails to terminate in the conserved phenylalanine or tryptophan, so it likely reflects a read error. Because the CDR3's place on the DNA is in doubt, the DNA is left out and the CDR3 is given as listed by TCRdb. The V call is TRBV7-2, the J call TRBJ2-4; the table's TRBD1 call for D was not verified on the DNA. With termini counted, the CDR3 has 11 amino acids. From germline, CDR1 is SGHTA and CDR2 FQGNSA. CDR3 amino acids: CASSHPGRLDL.

This clonotype was found many times. This chain uses TRBV29-1 with TRBJ1-1, with a possible D match to TRBD1 (6 bases). Per germline, CDR1 SQVTM and CDR2 ANQGSEA. V lost 1 base and J lost 4, with 10 bases in between. This CDR3 comprises 13 residues. The CDR3 is CSVEAGVGTEAFF. DNA of the CDR3: TGCAGCGTTGAAGCAGGGGTGGGCACTGAAGCTTTCTTT.

This sequence joins TRBV12-3 or TRBV12-4 and TRBJ1-5; the D gene is possibly TRBD1 (5 bases). Between the trimmed V and J ends, which lost 5 bases and 5 bases, there was a span of 22 bases. The CDR3 consists of 17 residues. CDR3 sequence (DNA): TGTGCCAGCAGTCATCATTTCCGGGACTTCCCTGATCAGCCCCAGCATTTT. It specifies CASSHHFRDFPDQPQHF.

The chain is built from TRBV11-2 and TRBJ2-7, with unresolved D. The CDR3 is made up of 16 amino acids. The ends were cut back, 1 base at V and 1 base at J, with 14 bases in the middle. Per the germline V gene, CDR1 is SGHAT and CDR2 is FQNNGV. The CDR3 loop is CASSLGFVETSYEQYF. CDR3 DNA: TGTGCCAGCAGCTTAGGTTTCGTGGAGACATCCTACGAGCAGTACTTC.

This clonotype was observed at least ten times. This chain's CDR3 is CSVRGGRNTGELFF. The CDR3 nucleotides are TGCAGCGTGAGGGGGGGACGGAACACCGGGGAGCTGTTTTTT. The J gene is TRBJ2-2, the V gene TRBV29-1; D may be TRBD2 (7 bases). V was trimmed by 6 bases and J by 1 base, leaving 12 bases between them. The CDR3 runs 14 residues. Germline V gene data show CDR1 as SQVTM and CDR2 as ANQGSEA.

This clonotype was detected many times. A clone one base away is much larger, so this may be a read error. This chain joins TRBV27 and TRBJ1-1; D possibly corresponds to TRBD1 (5 bases). This CDR3 region has 13 residues. Germline assignment: CDR1 MNHEY and CDR2 SMNVEV (reference sequence). Trimming took 1 base from V and 10 from J, leaving 13 bases between them. The CDR3 sequence is CASSLLLGGVAFF. DNA of the CDR3: TGTGCCAGCAGTTTATTGTTGGGGGGGGTAGCTTTCTTT.

This clonotype has only a few counts. V gene TRBV10-1 combines with J gene TRBJ1-1; 11 positions match TRBD1. The germline CDR1 and CDR2 sequences are WNHNN and SYGVQD (reference sequence). V dropped 2 bases and J dropped 2; count of bases not matched to a gene: 1. This CDR3 region has 15 residues. The CDR3 is CASSERTGGNTEAFF. The DNA of the CDR3 is TGCGCCAGCAGTGAGAGGACAGGGGGCAACACTGAAGCTTTCTTT.

This clonotype showed up many times. This chain uses TRBV29-1 with TRBJ1-2, with D possibly TRBD1 on 6 matching bases. CDR3 size: 11 residues. Trimming took off 7 bases at V and 8 bases at J, with 14 bases between the two ends. Per the germline V gene, CDR1 is SQVTM and CDR2 is ANQGSEA. This chain's CDR3 is CSAGTGNGYTF. The CDR3 DNA sequence: TGCAGCGCAGGAACAGGGAACGGCTACACCTTC.

This clonotype has ten or more counts. This sequence joins TRBV20-1 and TRBJ2-5; TRBD2 agrees at 7 bases. Trimming cost V 1 base and J 5 bases; bases outside gene matches: 10. CDR3 length: 15 residues. The germline V gene encodes CDR1 DFQATT and CDR2 SNEGSKA (reference sequence). The CDR3 DNA reads as TGCAGTGCTAGAGGGAATGGCGTCGGGAGGGAGACCCAGTACTTC. Protein sequence: CSARGNGVGRETQYF.

This clonotype was counted ten times or more. The chain is built from TRBV4-1 and TRBJ1-1, with a possible D match to TRBD1 (5 bases). The V gene lost 4 bases and the J gene lost 3 bases, with 9 bases spanning the gap. The V gene's germline CDR1 is MGHRA and CDR2 YSYEKL. The length of the CDR3 is 13 residues. CDR3 loop: CASSRQWDTEAFF. The CDR3, as DNA: TGCGCCAGCAGCCGACAGTGGGACACTGAAGCTTTCTTT.

This clonotype was seen only once. This chain uses TRBV5-1 with TRBJ2-7, with D perhaps matching TRBD1 (6 bases). V was trimmed by 5 bases and J by 0 bases, leaving 18 bases between them. Germline CDR1 reads SGHRS; CDR2 reads YFSETQ. This CDR3 is built from 16 residues. For the CDR3, the DNA is TGCGCCAGCAGAGGGGACACAGACGGGGACTCCTACGAGCAGTACTTC. Amino acids: CASRGDTDGDSYEQYF.

This clonotype showed up many times. The CDR3 DNA sequence: TGTGCCATCAGAGGCAGAATGGACCAAGAGACCCAGTACTTC. As protein: CAIRGRMDQETQYF. The rearrangement links TRBV10-3 to TRBJ2-5; D unclear. Germline-derived CDR1 and CDR2 are ENHRY and SYGVKD. CDR3 length equals 14 residues. The V end was cut by 6 bases, the J end by 0 bases, with 11 bases between.

This clonotype was seen repeatedly, ten times or more. The CDR3 here is CASSLQGNEAFF. CDR3 nucleotides: TGTGCCAGCAGCTTACAGGGTAATGAAGCTTTCTTT. The chain couples TRBV7-2 to TRBJ1-1; a possible D gene is TRBD1 (5 bases). This CDR3 has 12 residues. V was cut by 2 bases and J by 7 bases, with 8 bases left in between. Per germline, CDR1 SGHTA and CDR2 FQGNSA.

This clonotype was recorded many times. The chain joins TRBV20-1 to TRBJ2-2; D might be TRBD2 (5 bases). Per the germline V gene, CDR1 is DFQATT and CDR2 is SNEGSKA (reference sequence). The CDR3 runs 14 residues. Trimming took off 3 bases at V and 4 bases at J, with 12 bases between the two ends. CDR3 in DNA: TGCAGTGCTAGCCCGGGGTTGGGCACCGGGGAGCTGTTTTTT. Translated, it gives CSASPGLGTGELFF.

This clonotype was counted at least ten times. The chain is built from TRBV5-1 and TRBJ2-3; D may match TRBD1 or TRBD2 (5 bases each). Germline loops: CDR1 SGHRS, CDR2 YFSETQ. V gave up 4 bases and J gave up 3 bases, with 18 bases separating them. The CDR3 extends over 16 amino acids. The CDR3 spells CASSARGRVSTDTQYF. CDR3 DNA: TGCGCCAGCAGCGCGAGGGGCAGGGTATCGACAGATACGCAGTATTTT.

As for this clonotype: Germline is not matched at one junction end, which may reflect a read error. The chain uses TRBV6-2 or TRBV6-3 and TRBJ2-5; TRBD1 might be the D (5 bases). Germline lookup yields CDR1 MNHEY and CDR2 SVGEGT. The CDR3 runs to 15 residues. CDR3 residues: CASSYSSQGQATQYF. The CDR3 DNA reads TGTGCCAGCAGTTACTCGAGCCAGGGTCAAGCGACCCAGTACTTC.

This clonotype was seen at least ten times. The genes are TRBV29-1 and TRBJ1-1; TRBD1 matches at 9 bases. CDR3 length equals 13 residues. Trimming took 6 bases from V and 1 from J; bases not matched to a gene: 3. CDR1 SQVTM and CDR2 ANQGSEA come from the germline V gene. The CDR3 sequence is CSVNRGRNTEAFF. The CDR3 nucleotides are TGCAGCGTAAACAGGGGGCGGAACACTGAAGCTTTCTTT. Combining the CDR3 with reference TRBV29-1 and TRBJ1-1 gives the whole variable domain SAVISQKPSRDICQRGTSLTIQCQVDSQVTMMFWYRQQPGQSLTLIATANQGSEATYESGFVIDKFPISRPNLTFSTLTVSNMSPEDSSIYLCSVNRGRNTEAFFGQGTRLTVV.

This clonotype was found many times. The genes are TRBV20-1 and TRBJ1-5; D gene unclear. Trimming shortened V by 6 bases and J by 13 bases, and 13 bases separated the two germline ends. The CDR3 spans 10 residues. The germline V gene encodes CDR1 DFQATT and CDR2 SNEGSKA (reference sequence). The DNA for the CDR3 is TGCAGTGCCAACGATGGGGTTCAGCATTTT. This codes for CSANDGVQHF.

This clonotype was picked up many times. The genes are TRBV6-5 and TRBJ2-7, with 8 bases that match TRBD1. CDR1 and CDR2 from the germline V gene are MNHEY and SVGAGI. The CDR3 is 14 residues long. Losses at the gene ends were 2 bases for V and 3 bases for J; bases not matched to a gene: 3. The CDR3 coding sequence is TGTGCCAGCAGTTACGACAGGGGAAACTACGAGCAGTACTTC. It codes for CASSYDRGNYEQYF.

This chain uses TRBV30 with TRBJ2-7; D is unclear. The CDR3 totals 11 residues. Trimming cost V 2 bases and J 4 bases, with 6 bases left between them. The germline CDR1 and CDR2 sequences are GTSNPN and SVGIG (reference sequence). This chain's CDR3 is CAWSFFYEQYF. The CDR3 coding sequence is TGTGCCTGGAGTTTCTTTTACGAGCAGTACTTC.

This clonotype appeared many times. The V and J genes are TRBV5-4 and TRBJ2-7; TRBD1 agrees at 9 bases. The V gene's germline CDR1 is SGHNT and CDR2 YYREEE (reference sequence). The CDR3 totals 13 residues. V lost 2 bases, J lost 5 bases, and 2 bases stayed unmatched. The CDR3 sequence: CASSLRTGDEQYF. The CDR3 nucleotides read TGTGCCAGCAGCTTAAGGACAGGGGACGAGCAGTACTTC.

This clonotype was counted at least ten times. This chain uses TRBV20-1 with TRBJ2-7; 10 nucleotides align to TRBD2. Looked up from germline, CDR1 is DFQATT and CDR2 is SNEGSKA (reference sequence). V shed 6 bases and J 2 bases; nucleotides not matched to a gene: 4. This CDR3 spans 13 amino acids. CDR3 amino acids: CSAASGSTYEQYF. In DNA, the CDR3 is TGCAGTGCAGCTAGCGGGAGTACCTACGAGCAGTACTTC.

This clonotype occurred many times. The CDR3 bases are TGCAGTGCTACCGAAGGATCGGGACACAAGTACGAGCAGTACTTC. Translating gives CSATEGSGHKYEQYF. V usage is TRBV20-1 and J usage is TRBJ2-7; D possibly corresponds to TRBD1 (6 bases). V lost 4 bases and J 4 bases, leaving 20 bases between the germline ends. This CDR3 region has 15 residues. CDR1 DFQATT and CDR2 SNEGSKA come from the germline V gene (reference sequence).

The rearrangement joins TRBV6-5 to TRBJ2-7; TRBD1 matches 8 bases. CDR1 MNHEY and CDR2 SVGAGI come from the germline V gene. The ends lost 2 bases at V and 6 bases at J; junction bases unmatched: 6. The CDR3 extends over 14 amino acids. The CDR3 DNA sequence: TGTGCCAGCAGTTACGCCGCAGGGGGCGCCGAGCAGTACTTC. Residues: CASSYAAGGAEQYF.

This clonotype came up many times. The gene calls are TRBV4-3 and TRBJ2-7; maybe TRBD1 (5 bases). The CDR3 is made up of 15 amino acids. The germline V gene encodes CDR1 LGHNA and CDR2 YSLEER. The V and J ends lost 0 bases and 0 bases respectively, with 9 bases between them. CDR3 residues: CASSQDRDFSYEQYF. The CDR3 DNA reads TGCGCCAGCAGCCAAGACAGGGATTTCTCCTACGAGCAGTACTTC.

This clonotype appeared many times. Here the CDR3 reads CASSLALSRWDTEAFF. CDR3 DNA sequence: TGTGCCAGCAGCTTAGCCCTCAGTCGGTGGGACACTGAAGCTTTCTTT. The chain links TRBV7-2 to TRBJ1-1; no definite D call. The CDR3 loop spans 16 amino acids. The V and J ends lost 0 bases and 3 bases respectively, with 14 bases between them. The germline CDR1 and CDR2 sequences are SGHTA and FQGNSA.

This clonotype has ten or more counts. The chain uses TRBV7-6 and TRBJ2-6; TRBD1 aligns across 7 bases. V shed 0 bases, J shed 0 bases, and the junction held 8 bases outside the gene matches. Germline CDR1 and CDR2: SGHVS and FNYEAQ. CDR3 length: 19 residues. The CDR3: CASSLAVGGPLSGANVLTF. CDR3 coding DNA: TGTGCCAGCAGCTTAGCGGTAGGGGGCCCTCTCTCTGGGGCCAACGTCCTGACTTTC.